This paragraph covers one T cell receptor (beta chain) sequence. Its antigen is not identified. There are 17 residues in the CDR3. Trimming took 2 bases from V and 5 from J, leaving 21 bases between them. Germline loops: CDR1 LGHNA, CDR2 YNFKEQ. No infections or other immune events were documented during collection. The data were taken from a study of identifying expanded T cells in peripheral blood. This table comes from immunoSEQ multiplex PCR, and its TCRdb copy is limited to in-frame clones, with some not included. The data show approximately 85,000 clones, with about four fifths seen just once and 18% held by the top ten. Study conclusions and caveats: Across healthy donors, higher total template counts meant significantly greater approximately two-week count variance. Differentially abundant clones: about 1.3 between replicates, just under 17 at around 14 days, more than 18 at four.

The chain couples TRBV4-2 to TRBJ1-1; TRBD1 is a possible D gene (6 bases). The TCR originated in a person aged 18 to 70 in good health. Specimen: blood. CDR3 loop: CASSQTGSGEGETEAFF. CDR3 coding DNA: TGTGCCAGCAGCCAAACTGGCTCAGGGGAAGGAGAGACTGAAGCTTTCTTT.